These 15 T cell receptor beta chains were all obtained from the same sample, sequenced in a study of cytomegalovirus exposure and HLA in healthy donors. Clones were read by immunoSEQ multiplex PCR, and TCRdb kept only the in-frame ones, dropping some. The sample holds around 260,000 clones, 90% seen once. The specimen sequenced was PBMCs. The receptors here all came from a woman aged 25 to 39 in good health and CMV-seronegative.

The chain couples TRBV7-2 to TRBJ1-1; no reliable D call. Germline V gene data show CDR1 as SGHTA and CDR2 as FQGNSA. With 1 base removed from V and 4 bases from J, the gap between germline ends came to 13 bases. CDR3 length: 15 residues. This CDR3 is CASSLEGLLGTEAFF. Here the CDR3 DNA reads TGTGCCAGCAGCTTAGAAGGTCTTTTGGGCACTGAAGCTTTCTTT. The full variable domain, completed using reference TRBV7-2 and TRBJ1-1, is GAGVSQSPSNKVTEKGKDVELRCDPISGHTALYWYRQSLGQGLEFLIYFQGNSAPDKSGLPSDRFSAERTGGSVSTLTIQRTQQEDSAVYLCASSLEGLLGTEAFFGQGTRLTVV.

The chain uses TRBV27 and TRBJ2-7, with TRBD1 matching 10 bases. This CDR3 is built from 15 residues. CDR1 is MNHEY and CDR2 is SMNVEV in the germline V gene (reference sequence). V gave up 3 bases and J gave up 2 bases; unmatched junction bases: 4. The CDR3 DNA reads as TGTGCCAGCAGTTTGCAGGGACAGGGGCCCTACGAGCAGTACTTC. Amino acids: CASSLQGQGPYEQYF.

The chain links TRBV5-5 to TRBJ2-7, with TRBD1 matching over 9 bases. After removal of 4 bases from V and 4 bases from J, the junction contained 9 bases not matched to a gene. Germline CDR1 is SGHKS and CDR2 is YYEKEE (reference sequence). This CDR3 has 15 residues. CDR3 residues: CASSGNRGRLYEQYF. The CDR3 region has the DNA TGTGCCAGCAGCGGTAACAGGGGGCGCTTGTACGAGCAGTACTTC.

J is TRBJ2-5 and V is TRBV5-1, with TRBD2 identical over 7 bases. With V trimmed by 3 bases and J by 1 base, 9 bases remained unmatched. The CDR3 runs 16 residues. Germline CDR1 SGHRS, CDR2 YFSETQ. The CDR3 reads CASSSGESGAQETQYF. Written as DNA, the CDR3 is TGCGCCAGCAGCTCGGGGGAGAGCGGGGCCCAAGAGACCCAGTACTTC.

This chain links TRBV7-3 with TRBJ2-1; the match to TRBD2 covers 14 bases. This CDR3 contains 20 residues. Germline-derived CDR1 and CDR2 are SGHTA and FQGTGA. J was trimmed by 1 base and V by 2 bases; bases with no gene match: 10. CDR3 DNA sequence: TGTGCCAGCAGCTTACACCGGACTAGCGGGAGGAGGGCTTCCTACAATGAGCAGTTCTTC. Amino acids: CASSLHRTSGRRASYNEQFF.

The gene calls are TRBV6-6 and TRBJ2-7, with D maybe TRBD2 (5 bases). V shed 2 bases and J shed 3 bases, with 8 bases lying between them. Germline V gene lookup returns CDR1 MNHNY and CDR2 SVGAGI (reference sequence). The CDR3 contains 13 residues. CDR3 region: CASSYPAGYEQYF. In nucleotides, the CDR3 is TGTGCCAGCAGTTACCCTGCGGGCTACGAGCAGTACTTC.

The chain has TRBV4-3 and TRBJ2-7, with 12 bases that match TRBD2. With 5 bases clipped from V and 1 base from J, the junction kept 9 bases outside the gene matches. The germline gives CDR1 LGHNA, CDR2 YSLEER. The CDR3 totals 17 residues. CDR3 sequence (DNA): TGCGCCAGCAGCGAGCGACTAGCGGGAGATCGTTCCTACGAGCAGTACTTC. Translated, it gives CASSERLAGDRSYEQYF.

This clone has just one count. The V call is TRBV6-5, the J call TRBJ2-7; D is undetermined. V was clipped by 6 bases and J by 2 bases, with 8 bases between them. CDR3 size: 12 residues. Germline V CDR1 and CDR2: MNHEY, SVGAGI. CDR3 DNA: TGTGCCAGCAGATCAGGAGCCTACGAGCAGTACTTC. Its translation: CASRSGAYEQYF.

CDR3 sequence: CASEIIQGSPEAFF. CDR3 DNA: TGTGCCAGCGAAATAATACAGGGTAGCCCTGAAGCTTTCTTT. The chain is built from TRBV2 and TRBJ1-1; D perhaps matches TRBD1 (6 bases). Germline values: CDR1 SNHLY, CDR2 FYNNEI. There are 14 residues in the CDR3. V was clipped by 8 bases and J by 6 bases, with 19 bases between them.

The gene calls are TRBV5-4 and TRBJ2-1; the match to TRBD2 covers 8 bases. The CDR3 sequence is 15 residues long. Germline-derived CDR1 and CDR2 are SGHNT and YYREEE (reference sequence). Trimming removed 3 bases from V and 4 bases from J; junction bases left unmatched: 6. CDR3 sequence (DNA): TGTGCCAGCAGCTCCGGGACTAGTGAGTACAATGAGCAGTTCTTC. The encoded protein is CASSSGTSEYNEQFF.

This chain joins TRBV4-3 and TRBJ2-5; 11 bases match TRBD2. The CDR3 has 17 amino acids. Unmatched junction bases numbered 4, after V lost 0 bases and J lost 1 base. The germline V gene has CDR1 LGHNA and CDR2 YSLEER. The DNA for the CDR3 is TGCGCCAGCAGCCAAGATCGACTAGCGGGATTCCAAGAGACCCAGTACTTC. Encoded protein: CASSQDRLAGFQETQYF.

The rearrangement uses TRBV10-3 and TRBJ2-1; D unresolved. The V end was cut by 4 bases, the J end by 0 bases, with 10 bases between. CDR1 and CDR2 from the germline V gene are ENHRY and SYGVKD. The CDR3 extends over 15 amino acids. The CDR3 here is CAISVRASSYNEQFF. The CDR3 nucleotides are TGTGCCATCAGTGTCCGGGCTAGCTCCTACAATGAGCAGTTCTTC.

The gene calls are TRBV6-1 and TRBJ2-4; the D gene is possibly TRBD1 (6 bases). Germline assignment: CDR1 MNHNS and CDR2 SASEGT. This CDR3 is built from 15 residues. V lost 3 bases to trimming and J lost 3 bases, with 12 bases between them. The CDR3, as DNA: TGTGCCAGCAGTGACAGGGACACTGACAAAAACATTCAGTACTTC. It encodes CASSDRDTDKNIQYF.

The chain links TRBV6-1 to TRBJ2-3; TRBD2 matches 7 bases. Germline CDR1 is MNHNS and CDR2 is SASEGT. V was pared by 6 bases and J by 3 bases, with 9 bases of the junction left unmatched. The CDR3 totals 15 residues. CDR3 in amino acids: CASRAGDFLTDTQYF. The CDR3 nucleotides are TGTGCCAGCAGGGCGGGAGACTTCCTAACAGATACGCAGTATTTT.

This chain uses TRBV11-2 with TRBJ2-7; 8 positions agree with TRBD2. There are 15 residues in the CDR3. The junction had 9 bases not matched to a gene; V was cut back by 1 base and J by 7 bases. CDR1 SGHAT and CDR2 FQNNGV come from the germline V gene. The CDR3 is CASSLVLAGFSEQYF. In DNA, the CDR3 is TGTGCCAGCAGCTTAGTGTTAGCGGGATTTAGTGAGCAGTACTTC.